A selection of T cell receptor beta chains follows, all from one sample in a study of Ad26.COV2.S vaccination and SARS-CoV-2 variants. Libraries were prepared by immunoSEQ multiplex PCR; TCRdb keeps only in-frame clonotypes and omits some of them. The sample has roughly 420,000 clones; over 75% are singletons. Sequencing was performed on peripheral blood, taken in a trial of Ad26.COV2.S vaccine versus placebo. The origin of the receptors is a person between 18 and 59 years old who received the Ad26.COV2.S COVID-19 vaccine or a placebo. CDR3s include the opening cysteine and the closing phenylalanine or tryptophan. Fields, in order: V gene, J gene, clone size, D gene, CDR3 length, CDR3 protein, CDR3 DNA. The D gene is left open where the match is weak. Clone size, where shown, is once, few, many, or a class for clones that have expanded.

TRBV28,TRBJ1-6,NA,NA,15,CASSSRGLANSPLHF,TGTGCCAGCAGTTCCCGCGGACTGGCAAATTCACCCCTCCACTTT
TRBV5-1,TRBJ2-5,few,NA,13,CASSLAYQETQYF,TGCGCCAGCAGCTTGGCGTACCAAGAGACCCAGTACTTC
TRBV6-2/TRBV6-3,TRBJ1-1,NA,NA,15,CASSYRGAQNTEAFF,TGTGCCAGCAGTTACAGGGGGGCGCAGAACACTGAAGCTTTCTTT
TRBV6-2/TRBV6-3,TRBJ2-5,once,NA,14,CASSPRAGRETQYF,TGTGCCAGCAGTCCACGGGCGGGCCGGGAGACCCAGTACTTC
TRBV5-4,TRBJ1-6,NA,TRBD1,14,CASSWTGENSPLHF,TGTGCCAGCAGCTGGACAGGAGAAAATTCACCCCTCCACTTT
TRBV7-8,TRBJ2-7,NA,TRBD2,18,CASSSKDGGGFSSYEQYF,TGTGCCAGCAGCTCAAAGGACGGCGGGGGGTTTAGCTCCTACGAGCAGTACTTC
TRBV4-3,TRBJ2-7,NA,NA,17,CASSQEFEAGITYEQYF,TGCGCCAGCAGCCAAGAGTTCGAAGCAGGAATAACCTACGAGCAGTACTTC
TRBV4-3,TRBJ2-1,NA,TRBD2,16,CASSRGTSGFGDEQFF,TGCGCCAGCAGCCGGGGGACTAGCGGGTTTGGCGATGAGCAGTTCTTC
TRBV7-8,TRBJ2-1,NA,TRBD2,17,CASSPSGGVAVYNEQFF,TGTGCCAGCAGCCCTAGCGGGGGGGTAGCGGTCTACAATGAGCAGTTCTTC
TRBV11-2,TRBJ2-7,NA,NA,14,CASSLRGLAYEQYF,TGTGCCAGCAGCTTAAGGGGTCTAGCGTACGAGCAGTACTTC
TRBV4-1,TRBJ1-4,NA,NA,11,CASSQDRGLFF,TGCGCCAGCAGCCAAGATCGTGGACTGTTTTTT
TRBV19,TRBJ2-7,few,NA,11,CASSIGYEQYF,TGTGCCAGTAGTATAGGCTACGAGCAGTACTTC